This T cell receptor beta chain stems from a study of T-cell reconstitution after alpha-beta-depleted transplantation in children. Study-wide points: Surviving recipient T cells and thymic progenitors underlay high day-60 TCRbeta diversity in some patients. Newly made T cells mostly supplied T-cell counts and diversity one year after transplant. Alpha-beta T cells about two months after transplant reportedly derived from several hundred expanded graft clones.

Researchers prepared the TCRbeta library using unique molecular identifiers, the study reports. Via MiXCR, TCRdb re-called the PCR reads, giving one row per CDR3 protein. This table holds around 440,000 distinct CDR3 sequences, 8% to 11% found once. From germline, CDR1 is MNHEY and CDR2 SMNVEV (reference sequence). With 0 bases clipped from V and 8 bases from J, the junction kept 2 bases outside the gene matches. The CDR3 consists of 15 residues. This clonotype appeared many times. The antigen remains undetermined. Sequences were derived from PBMCs, sampled before TCRalphabeta/CD19-depleted stem cell transplant. The clonotype originates from a child aged 2-15 years with inherited bone marrow failure, due to receive a stem cell transplant. The V and J genes are TRBV27 and TRBJ2-2; TRBD2 matches at 11 bases. DNA of the CDR3: TGTGCCAGCAGTTTATCGGCTAGCGGGAGGGGGGAGCTGTTTTTT. This gives the protein CASSLSASGRGELFF.